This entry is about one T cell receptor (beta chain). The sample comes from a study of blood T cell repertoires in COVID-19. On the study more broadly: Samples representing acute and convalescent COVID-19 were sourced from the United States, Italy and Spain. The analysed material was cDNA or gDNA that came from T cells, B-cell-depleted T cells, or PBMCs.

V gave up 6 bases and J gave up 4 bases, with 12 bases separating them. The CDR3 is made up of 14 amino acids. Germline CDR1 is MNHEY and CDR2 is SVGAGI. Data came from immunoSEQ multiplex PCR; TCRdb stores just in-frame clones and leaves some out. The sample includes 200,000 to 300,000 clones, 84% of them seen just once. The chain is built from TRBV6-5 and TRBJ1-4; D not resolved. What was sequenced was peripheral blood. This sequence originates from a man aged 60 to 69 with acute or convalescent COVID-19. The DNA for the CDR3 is TGTGCCAGCAGAACACCTCAGGATAATGAAAAACTGTTTTTT. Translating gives CASRTPQDNEKLFF.